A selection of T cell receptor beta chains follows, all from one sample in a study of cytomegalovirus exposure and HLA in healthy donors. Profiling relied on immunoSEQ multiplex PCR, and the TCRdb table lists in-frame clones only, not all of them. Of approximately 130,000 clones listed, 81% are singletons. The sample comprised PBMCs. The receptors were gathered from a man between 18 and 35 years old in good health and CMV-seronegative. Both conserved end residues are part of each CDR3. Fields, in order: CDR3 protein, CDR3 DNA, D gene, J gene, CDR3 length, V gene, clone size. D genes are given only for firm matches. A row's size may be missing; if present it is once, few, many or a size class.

CASSLEQRTEAFF TGTGCCAGCAGCTTAGAACAAAGAACTGAAGCTTTCTTT - TRBJ1-1 13 TRBV7-3 -
CASSLIRDYQETQYF TGTGCCAGCAGCTTGATCCGCGACTATCAAGAGACCCAGTACTTC - TRBJ2-5 15 TRBV5-4 once
CASSSQLAGGRLDEQYF TGTGCCAGCAGTTCCCAACTAGCGGGGGGGAGGTTGGACGAGCAGTACTTC TRBD2 TRBJ2-7 17 TRBV28 -
CAISTRDRSYNEQFF TGTGCCATCAGTACCCGGGACAGGAGCTACAATGAGCAGTTCTTC TRBD1 TRBJ2-1 15 TRBV10-3 few
CAARGQSGGSYEQYF TGTGCCGCCCGAGGCCAAAGCGGGGGCTCCTACGAGCAGTACTTC TRBD2 TRBJ2-7 15 TRBV28 -
CASSLGADTQYF TGCGCCAGCAGTCTCGGGGCAGATACGCAGTATTTT - TRBJ2-3 12 TRBV4-3 -
CASSLMGQPIGGGYTF TGTGCCAGCAGCTTAATGGGACAACCGATAGGGGGTGGCTACACCTTC - TRBJ1-2 16 TRBV7-2 -
CASSSDTGGETQYF TGTGCCAGCAGTTCTGACACAGGGGGCGAAACCCAGTACTTC TRBD1 TRBJ2-5 14 TRBV28 -
CASSLLRAERLYEQYF TGTGCCAGCAGCTTATTGCGGGCCGAAAGGTTATACGAGCAGTACTTC - TRBJ2-7 16 TRBV7-8 -
CASSLHASGGGETQYF TGCGCCAGCAGCTTGCATGCTAGCGGGGGCGGTGAGACCCAGTACTTC TRBD2 TRBJ2-5 16 TRBV5-1 -
CASSYSVTGELFF TGTGCCAGCAGCTATTCGGTCACCGGGGAGCTGTTTTTT - TRBJ2-2 13 TRBV9 -
CATSGTSGGRGEQYF TGTGCCACCTCCGGGACTAGCGGGGGGCGGGGCGAGCAGTACTTC TRBD2 TRBJ2-7 15 TRBV7-2 -
CASSLSQGARTEAFF TGTGCCAGCAGTTTATCCCAGGGGGCAAGGACTGAAGCTTTCTTT TRBD1 TRBJ1-1 15 TRBV27 once
CAWSVVTVNTEAFF TGTGCCTGGAGTGTCGTGACAGTGAACACTGAAGCTTTCTTT - TRBJ1-1 14 TRBV30 -
CASSLGNRGKGEKLFF TGTGCCAGCAGCTTAGGGAACAGGGGGAAAGGGGAAAAACTGTTTTTT TRBD1 TRBJ1-4 16 TRBV13 -
CASSLQGVRYNSPLHF TGTGCCAGCAGCTTACAGGGGGTTCGGTATAATTCACCCCTCCACTTT TRBD1 TRBJ1-6 16 TRBV7-2 -
CASSAPRGQVQSSGANVLTF TGTGCCAGCAGCGCCCCCCGGGGACAGGTACAGAGCTCTGGGGCCAACGTCCTGACTTTC TRBD1 TRBJ2-6 20 TRBV9 -
CAWRYYTEAFF TGTGCCTGGAGGTATTACACTGAAGCTTTCTTT - TRBJ1-1 11 TRBV30 -
CASKEQGRFSPLHF TGTGCCAGCAAGGAACAGGGTCGATTCTCACCCCTCCACTTT - TRBJ1-6 14 TRBV6-5 -
CASSRTGPSNQPQHF TGTGCCAGCAGCCGAACAGGTCCTAGCAATCAGCCCCAGCATTTT - TRBJ1-5 15 TRBV27 -
CASSAIRGDQETQYF TGTGCCAGCAGCGCGATCCGGGGGGACCAAGAGACCCAGTACTTC TRBD2 TRBJ2-5 15 TRBV5-6 -
CASSVGANTGELFF TGTGCCAGCAGTGTGGGAGCGAACACCGGGGAGCTGTTTTTT - TRBJ2-2 14 TRBV25-1 -
CASSSTPGQGAFGSPLHF TGTGCCAGCAGCTCTACTCCGGGACAGGGGGCTTTCGGATCACCCCTCCACTTT TRBD1 TRBJ1-6 18 TRBV7-9 -
CASRRRISDRGSSNEQFF TGTGCCAGCAGGCGGCGTATTAGTGACAGGGGGTCCAGTAATGAGCAGTTCTTC TRBD1 TRBJ2-1 18 TRBV2 few
CAGSLDRGGNQPQHF TGTGCCGGCAGTCTCGACAGGGGAGGCAATCAGCCCCAGCATTTT TRBD1 TRBJ1-5 15 TRBV6-5 -
CASSPGQGALGYEQYF TGTGCCAGCAGTCCTGGACAGGGGGCGCTTGGGTACGAGCAGTACTTC TRBD1 TRBJ2-7 16 TRBV28 -
CATSRDLSGDQAFF TGTGCCACCAGCAGAGATCTATCGGGGGATCAAGCTTTCTTT - TRBJ1-1 14 TRBV15 -
CASSITMRQGALYTQYF TGTGCCAGTAGTATAACTATGAGACAGGGGGCCCTGTATACGCAGTATTTT TRBD1 TRBJ2-3 17 TRBV19 few
CASSQDGQLNYGYTF TGTGCCAGCAGTCAAGACGGACAGCTGAACTATGGCTACACCTTC - TRBJ1-2 15 TRBV27 -
CASSPGVADTEAFF TGCGCCAGCAGCCCGGGGGTGGCGGACACTGAAGCTTTCTTT - TRBJ1-1 14 TRBV5-1 -
CASSSNEKLFF TGTGCCAGCAGCTCGAATGAAAAACTGTTTTTT - TRBJ1-4 11 TRBV11-2 -
CAWSLVGGLRAPYGYTF TGTGCCTGGAGCCTTGTTGGGGGACTTCGAGCTCCCTATGGCTACACCTTC - TRBJ1-2 17 TRBV30 -
CASSHNQQGTNTEAFF TGTGCCAGCAGCCATAACCAACAGGGGACGAACACTGAAGCTTTCTTT TRBD1 TRBJ1-1 16 TRBV7-9 -
CAIPRGIGTEAFF TGTGCCATACCCAGGGGAATCGGCACTGAAGCTTTCTTT - TRBJ1-1 13 TRBV5-4 few
CASSFLPILNYGYTF TGTGCCAGCAGTTTCCTACCGATATTAAACTATGGCTACACCTTC - TRBJ1-2 15 TRBV27 few
CASSQIPAGRTYEQYF TGCGCCAGCAGCCAGATACCAGCAGGGCGGACCTACGAGCAGTACTTC - TRBJ2-7 16 TRBV4-1 -
CASSFLNVAPYNEQFF TGTGCCAGCAGCTTTCTCAACGTGGCCCCCTACAATGAGCAGTTCTTC - TRBJ2-1 16 TRBV7-6 -
CASSLSYNEQFF TGCGCCAGCAGCTTGTCTTACAATGAGCAGTTCTTC - TRBJ2-1 12 TRBV5-1 -
CAISDGSTVGNEQYF TGTGCCATCAGTGATGGCTCGACAGTTGGAAACGAGCAGTACTTC - TRBJ2-7 15 TRBV10-3 -
CATSDSLNTEAFF TGTGCCACCTCGGACAGTTTGAACACTGAAGCTTTCTTT - TRBJ1-1 13 TRBV6-5 -
CASSPGLGHTDTQYF TGTGCCAGCAGCCCGGGACTAGGGCATACAGATACGCAGTATTTT TRBD2 TRBJ2-3 15 TRBV5-4 -
CASSFTGGNQPQHF TGTGCCAGCAGCTTTACAGGTGGCAATCAGCCCCAGCATTTT - TRBJ1-5 14 TRBV7-9 -
CASGLAETQYF TGTGCCAGTGGTCTAGCGGAGACCCAGTACTTC - TRBJ2-5 11 TRBV19 -
CASSSPRTANTEAFF TGTGCTAGCAGCTCACCGAGGACAGCCAACACTGAAGCTTTCTTT - TRBJ1-1 15 TRBV7-7 once
CASSQDGRGGSPLHF TGTGCCAGCAGCCAAGACGGCAGGGGTGGATCACCCCTCCACTTT - TRBJ1-6 15 TRBV4-2 few
CASSTLAGEAFF TGTGCCAGTAGTACCCTAGCAGGAGAAGCTTTCTTT - TRBJ1-1 12 TRBV19 -
CASSKDRQETQYF TGTGCCAGCAGTAAGGACAGGCAAGAGACCCAGTACTTC TRBD1 TRBJ2-5 13 TRBV5-4 -
CASSLIPLGVNTEAFF TGTGCCAGCAGCTTGATTCCCCTAGGAGTAAACACTGAAGCTTTCTTT - TRBJ1-1 16 TRBV5-6 -
CASSDEGGQPQHF TGTGCCAGCAGTGACGAGGGAGGTCAGCCCCAGCATTTT - TRBJ1-5 13 TRBV6-4 -
CASSLEQGTEAFF TGTGCTAGCAGCTTAGAACAGGGGACTGAAGCTTTCTTT TRBD1 TRBJ1-1 13 TRBV7-7 -
CASSLDRVPEGYTF TGCGCCAGCAGCTTGGATCGGGTGCCGGAGGGCTACACCTTC - TRBJ1-2 14 TRBV5-1 few
CASSAGLAVNNEQFF TGTGCCAGCAGCGCGGGACTAGCGGTGAACAATGAGCAGTTCTTC TRBD2 TRBJ2-1 15 TRBV9 -
CASSVDSPGQGNMGVSKNIQYF TGTGCCAGCAGCGTGGATAGCCCGGGACAGGGGAACATGGGTGTCTCCAAAAACATTCAGTACTTC TRBD1 TRBJ2-4 22 TRBV9 once
CASSYRQGAQPQHF TGTGCCAGCAGTTACCGACAGGGGGCCCAGCCCCAGCATTTT TRBD1 TRBJ1-5 14 TRBV6-6 -
CASSLAGTFKSPLHF TGTGCCAGCAGCTTAGCAGGGACTTTCAAATCACCCCTCCACTTT - TRBJ1-6 15 TRBV7-6 -